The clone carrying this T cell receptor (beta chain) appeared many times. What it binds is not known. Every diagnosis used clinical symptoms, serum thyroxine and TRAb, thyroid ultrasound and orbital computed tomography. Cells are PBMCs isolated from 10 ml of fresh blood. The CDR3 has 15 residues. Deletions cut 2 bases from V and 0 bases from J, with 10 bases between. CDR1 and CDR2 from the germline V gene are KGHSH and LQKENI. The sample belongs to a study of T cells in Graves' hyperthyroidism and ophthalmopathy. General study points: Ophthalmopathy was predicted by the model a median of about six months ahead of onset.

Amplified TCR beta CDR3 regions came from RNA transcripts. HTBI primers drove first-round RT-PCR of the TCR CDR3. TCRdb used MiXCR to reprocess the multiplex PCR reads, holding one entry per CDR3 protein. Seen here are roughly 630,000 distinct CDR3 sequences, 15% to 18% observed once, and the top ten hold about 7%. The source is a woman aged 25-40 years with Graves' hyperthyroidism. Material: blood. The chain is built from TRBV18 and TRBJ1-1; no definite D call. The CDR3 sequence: CASSPVARLNTEAFF. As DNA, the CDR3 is TGTGCCAGCTCACCAGTCGCCAGGCTGAACACTGAAGCTTTCTTT.